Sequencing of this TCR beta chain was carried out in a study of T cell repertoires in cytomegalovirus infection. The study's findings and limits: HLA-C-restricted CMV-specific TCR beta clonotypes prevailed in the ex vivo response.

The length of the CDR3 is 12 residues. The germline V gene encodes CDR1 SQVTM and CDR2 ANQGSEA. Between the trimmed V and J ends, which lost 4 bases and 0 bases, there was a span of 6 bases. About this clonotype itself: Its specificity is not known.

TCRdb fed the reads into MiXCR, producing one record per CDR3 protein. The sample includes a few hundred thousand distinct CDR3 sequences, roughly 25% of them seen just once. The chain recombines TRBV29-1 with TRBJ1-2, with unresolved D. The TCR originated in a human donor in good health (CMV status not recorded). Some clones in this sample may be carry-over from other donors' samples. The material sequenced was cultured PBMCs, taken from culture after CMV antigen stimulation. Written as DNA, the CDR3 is TGCAGCGTTGTTGAACCTAACTATGGCTACACCTTC. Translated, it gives CSVVEPNYGYTF.